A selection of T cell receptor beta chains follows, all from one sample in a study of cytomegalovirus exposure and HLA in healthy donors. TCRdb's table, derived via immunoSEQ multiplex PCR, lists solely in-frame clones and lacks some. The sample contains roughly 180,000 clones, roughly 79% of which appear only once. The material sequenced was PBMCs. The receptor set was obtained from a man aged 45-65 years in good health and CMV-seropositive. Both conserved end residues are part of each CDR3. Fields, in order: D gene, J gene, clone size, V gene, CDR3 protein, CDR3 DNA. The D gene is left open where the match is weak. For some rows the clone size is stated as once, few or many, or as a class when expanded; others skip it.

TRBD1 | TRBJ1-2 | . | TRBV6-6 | CASSLTGGDGYTF | TGTGCCAGCAGCCTTACAGGGGGCGATGGCTACACCTTC
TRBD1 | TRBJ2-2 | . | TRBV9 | CASSPPDRGTGELFF | TGTGCCAGCAGCCCTCCGGACAGGGGGACCGGGGAGCTGTTTTTT
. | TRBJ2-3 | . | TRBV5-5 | CASSLGPDSTDTQYF | TGTGCCAGCAGCTTGGGGCCAGATTCCACAGATACGCAGTATTTT
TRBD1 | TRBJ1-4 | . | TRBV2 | CASTGQGAINEKLFF | TGTGCCAGCACGGGACAGGGGGCGATTAATGAAAAACTGTTTTTT
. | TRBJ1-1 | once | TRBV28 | CASSLGGGDTEAFF | TGTGCCAGCAGTTTGGGGGGAGGGGACACTGAAGCTTTCTTT
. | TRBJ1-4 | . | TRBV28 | CASSPPAGTTNEKLFF | TGTGCCAGCAGTCCCCCGGCGGGTACAACTAATGAAAAACTGTTTTTT
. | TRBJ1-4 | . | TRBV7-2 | CASSLVGGEVEKLFF | TGTGCCAGCAGCTTAGTCGGGGGGGAGGTTGAAAAACTGTTTTTT
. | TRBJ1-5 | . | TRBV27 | CASSLVSRGNQPQHF | TGTGCCAGCAGTTTGGTCTCTCGAGGCAATCAGCCCCAGCATTTT
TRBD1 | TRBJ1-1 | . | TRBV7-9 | CASSRQGAITEAFF | TGTGCCAGCAGCCGACAGGGGGCTATAACTGAAGCTTTCTTT
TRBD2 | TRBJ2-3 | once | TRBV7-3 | CASSLARAGGPSDTQYF | TGTGCCAGCAGCTTAGCCAGAGCGGGGGGGCCGTCAGATACGCAGTATTTT
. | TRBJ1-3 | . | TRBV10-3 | CAIMNRALTGNTIYF | TGTGCCATCATGAACAGGGCTTTAACCGGAAACACCATATATTTT
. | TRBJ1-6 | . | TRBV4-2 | CASSQEGVRNSPLHF | TGTGCCAGCAGCCAAGAGGGAGTCAGGAATTCACCCCTCCACTTT
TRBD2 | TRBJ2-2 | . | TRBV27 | CASGGAGELFF | TGTGCCAGTGGGGGGGCCGGGGAGCTGTTTTTT
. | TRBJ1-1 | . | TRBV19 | CASSRSARGNTEAFF | TGTGCCAGTAGTAGGTCCGCCAGGGGGAACACTGAAGCTTTCTTT
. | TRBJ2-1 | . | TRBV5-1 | CASSLVLANEQFF | TGCGCCAGCAGCTTGGTACTAGCCAATGAGCAGTTCTTC
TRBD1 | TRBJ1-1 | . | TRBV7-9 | CASSPGQVNTEAFF | TGTGCCAGCAGCCCCGGACAGGTTAACACTGAAGCTTTCTTT
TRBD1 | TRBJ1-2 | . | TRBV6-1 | CASSDSPDRHGYTF | TGTGCCAGCAGTGACTCTCCGGACAGGCATGGCTACACCTTC
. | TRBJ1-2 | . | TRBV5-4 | CASSLARGEYGYTF | TGTGCCAGCAGCCTCGCCCGCGGGGAATATGGCTACACCTTC
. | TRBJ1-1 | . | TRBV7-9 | CSSSSGFRGNTEAFF | TGTTCCAGCAGCTCGGGCTTCCGGGGGAACACTGAAGCTTTCTTT
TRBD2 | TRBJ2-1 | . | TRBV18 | CASSPGLALNEQFF | TGTGCCAGCTCACCAGGACTAGCTCTGAATGAGCAGTTCTTC
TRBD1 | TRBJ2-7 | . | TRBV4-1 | CASSQGQGGTYEQYF | TGCGCCAGCAGCCAGGGACAGGGGGGTACCTACGAGCAGTACTTC
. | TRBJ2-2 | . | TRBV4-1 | CASSQRGSGSGELFF | TGCGCCAGCAGCCAGAGGGGGTCTGGTTCCGGGGAGCTGTTTTTT
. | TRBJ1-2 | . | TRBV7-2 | CASRTGVMNYGYTF | TGTGCCAGCAGGACAGGTGTAATGAACTATGGCTACACCTTC
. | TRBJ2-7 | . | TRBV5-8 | CASSLDGGTDEQYF | TGTGCCAGCAGCTTGGACGGGGGTACGGACGAGCAGTACTTC
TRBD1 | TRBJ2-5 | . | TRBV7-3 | CASSLRGQGVLETQYF | TGTGCCAGCAGCTTACGGGGACAGGGGGTTTTAGAGACCCAGTACTTC
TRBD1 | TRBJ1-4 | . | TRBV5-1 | CASSFGRGTPNEKLFF | TGCGCCAGCAGCTTCGGCAGGGGGACTCCTAATGAAAAACTGTTTTTT
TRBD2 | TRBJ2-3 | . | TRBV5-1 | CASSLLGAGADTQYF | TGCGCCAGCAGCTTACTTGGGGCGGGGGCAGATACGCAGTATTTT
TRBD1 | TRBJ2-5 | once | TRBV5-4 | CASSSRTGPGTQYF | TGTGCCAGCAGCTCCAGGACAGGGCCGGGGACCCAGTACTTC
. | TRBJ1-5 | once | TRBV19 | CASSITRVIGNQPQHF | TGTGCCAGTAGTATTACGAGGGTAATCGGCAATCAGCCCCAGCATTTT
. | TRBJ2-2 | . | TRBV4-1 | CASSQAGVSTGELFF | TGCGCCAGCAGCCAAGCAGGGGTAAGCACCGGGGAGCTGTTTTTT
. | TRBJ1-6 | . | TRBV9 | CASSPRSGYSPLHF | TGTGCCAGCAGCCCCCGATCGGGTTATTCACCCCTCCACTTT
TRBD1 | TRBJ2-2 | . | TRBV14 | CASRQGNTGELFF | TGTGCCAGTAGACAGGGAAACACCGGGGAGCTGTTTTTT
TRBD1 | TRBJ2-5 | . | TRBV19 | CASSPGTGGGETQYF | TGTGCCAGTAGCCCCGGGACAGGGGGCGGAGAGACCCAGTACTTC
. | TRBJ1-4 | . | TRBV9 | CASSPRVTPHEKLFF | TGTGCCAGCAGCCCACGAGTAACCCCTCATGAAAAACTGTTTTTT
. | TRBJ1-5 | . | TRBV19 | CASERDFNQPQHF | TGTGCCAGTGAAAGAGATTTCAATCAGCCCCAGCATTTT
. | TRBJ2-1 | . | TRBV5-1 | CASSLEQPNEQFF | TGCGCCAGCAGCTTGGAACAACCAAATGAGCAGTTCTTC
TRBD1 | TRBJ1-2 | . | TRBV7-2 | CASSSGKGTDYGYTF | TGTGCCAGCAGCTCAGGCAAGGGGACAGATTATGGCTACACCTTC
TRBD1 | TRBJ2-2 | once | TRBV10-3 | CAISQGALLTGELFF | TGTGCCATCAGTCAGGGGGCGCTACTAACCGGGGAGCTGTTTTTT
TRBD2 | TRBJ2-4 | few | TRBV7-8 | CASSLERTSGENAKNIQYF | TGTGCCAGCAGCTTAGAAAGGACTAGCGGGGAGAACGCCAAAAACATTCAGTACTTC
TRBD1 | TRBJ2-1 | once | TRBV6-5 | CASSWDREYNEQFF | TGTGCCAGCAGCTGGGACAGGGAATACAATGAGCAGTTCTTC